The text below deals with one T cell receptor beta chain. This sample stems from a study of control samples from healthy donors and cancer patients. This table comes from immunoSEQ multiplex PCR, and its TCRdb copy is limited to in-frame clones, with some not included. The sample holds more than 150,000 clones, roughly 92% seen once. Trimming pared 1 base from V and 11 bases from J, leaving 11 bases between. This CDR3 contains 12 residues. The sequence was obtained from a man between 50 and 59 years old in good health. The rearrangement links TRBV12-3 or TRBV12-4 to TRBJ1-2, with D hard to call. The sample consisted of blood. CDR3 sequence reads: CASSLGSRRYTF. CDR3 sequence (DNA): TGTGCCAGCAGTTTAGGGTCCAGGCGGTACACCTTC.